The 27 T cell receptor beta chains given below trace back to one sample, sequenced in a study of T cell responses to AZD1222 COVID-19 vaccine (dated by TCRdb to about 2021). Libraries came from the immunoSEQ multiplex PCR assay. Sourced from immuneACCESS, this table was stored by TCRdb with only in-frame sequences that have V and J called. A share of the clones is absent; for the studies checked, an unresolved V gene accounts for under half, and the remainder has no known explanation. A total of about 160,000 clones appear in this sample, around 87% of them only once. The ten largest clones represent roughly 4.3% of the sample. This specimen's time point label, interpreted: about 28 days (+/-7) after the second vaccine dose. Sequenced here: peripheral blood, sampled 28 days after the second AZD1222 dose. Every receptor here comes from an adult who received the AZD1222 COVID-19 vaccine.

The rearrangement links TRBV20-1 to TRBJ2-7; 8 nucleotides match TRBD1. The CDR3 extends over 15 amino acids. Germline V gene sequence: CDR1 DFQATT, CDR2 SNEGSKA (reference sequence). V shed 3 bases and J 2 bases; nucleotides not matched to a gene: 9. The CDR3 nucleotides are TGCAGTGCTAGTAGCCCCGACAGGGGAGCCTACGAGCAGTACTTC. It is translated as CSASSPDRGAYEQYF.

CDR3 region: CASSQFLGGGHEQFF. In DNA, the CDR3 is TGTGCCAGCAGCCAGTTTCTCGGGGGAGGCCATGAGCAGTTCTTC. The rearrangement links TRBV3-1 (or the pseudogene TRBV3-2) to TRBJ2-1, with D possibly being TRBD2 (6 bases). Germline CDR1 is LGHDT and CDR2 is YNNKEL (reference sequence). This CDR3 spans 15 amino acids. Trimming pared 3 bases from V and 8 bases from J, leaving 17 bases between.

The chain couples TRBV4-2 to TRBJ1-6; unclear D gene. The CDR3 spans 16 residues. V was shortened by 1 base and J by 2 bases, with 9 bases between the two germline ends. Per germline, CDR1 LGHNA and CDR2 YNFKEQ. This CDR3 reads CASSQVGSTYNSPLHF. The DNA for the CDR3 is TGTGCCAGCAGCCAAGTAGGGTCCACCTATAATTCACCCCTCCACTTT.

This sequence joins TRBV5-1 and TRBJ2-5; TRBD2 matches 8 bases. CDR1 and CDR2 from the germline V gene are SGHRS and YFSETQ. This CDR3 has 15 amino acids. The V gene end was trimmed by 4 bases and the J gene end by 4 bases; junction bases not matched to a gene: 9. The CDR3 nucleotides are TGCGCCAGCAGCCCAGGGGACGCGGGGGGAGAGACCCAGTACTTC. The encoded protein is CASSPGDAGGETQYF. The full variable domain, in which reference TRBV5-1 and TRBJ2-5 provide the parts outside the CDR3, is KAGVTQTPRYLIKTRGQQVTLSCSPISGHRSVSWYQQTPGQGLQFLFEYFSETQRNKGNFPGRFSGRQFSNSRSEMNVSTLELGDSALYLCASSPGDAGGETQYFGPGTRLLVL.

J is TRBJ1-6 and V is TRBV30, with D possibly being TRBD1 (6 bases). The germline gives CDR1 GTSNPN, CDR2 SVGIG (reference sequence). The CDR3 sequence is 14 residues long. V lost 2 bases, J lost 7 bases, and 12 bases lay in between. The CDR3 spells CAWSSGQTNSPLHF. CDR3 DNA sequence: TGTGCCTGGAGTTCCGGACAGACGAATTCACCCCTCCACTTT.

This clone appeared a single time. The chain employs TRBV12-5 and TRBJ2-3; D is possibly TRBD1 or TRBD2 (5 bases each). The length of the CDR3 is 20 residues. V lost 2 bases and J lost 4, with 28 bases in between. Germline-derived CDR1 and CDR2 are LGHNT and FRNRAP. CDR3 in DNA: TGTGCTAGTGGTTTGATACTTGGGGGAAGAAAAGCCCGAGCCCCAGATACGCAGTATTTT. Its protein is CASGLILGGRKARAPDTQYF.

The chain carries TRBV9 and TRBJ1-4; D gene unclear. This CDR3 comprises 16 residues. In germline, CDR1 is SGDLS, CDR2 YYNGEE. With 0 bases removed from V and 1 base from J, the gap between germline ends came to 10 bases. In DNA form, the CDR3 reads TGTGCCAGCAGCGTAGGAACAACTAAAACTAATGAAAAACTGTTTTTT. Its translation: CASSVGTTKTNEKLFF.

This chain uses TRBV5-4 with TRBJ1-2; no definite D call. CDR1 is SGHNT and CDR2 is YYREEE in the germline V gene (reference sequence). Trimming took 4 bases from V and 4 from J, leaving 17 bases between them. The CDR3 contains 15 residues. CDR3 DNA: TGTGCCAGCAGCCGACCCGGAGAGGTTTCCTATGGCTACACCTTC. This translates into CASSRPGEVSYGYTF.

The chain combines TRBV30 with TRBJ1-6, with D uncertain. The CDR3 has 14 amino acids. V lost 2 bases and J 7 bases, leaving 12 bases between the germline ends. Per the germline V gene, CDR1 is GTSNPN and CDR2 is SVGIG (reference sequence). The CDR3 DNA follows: TGTGCCTGGAGTCCCTTAGCCTGGAATTCACCCCTCCACTTT. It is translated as CAWSPLAWNSPLHF.

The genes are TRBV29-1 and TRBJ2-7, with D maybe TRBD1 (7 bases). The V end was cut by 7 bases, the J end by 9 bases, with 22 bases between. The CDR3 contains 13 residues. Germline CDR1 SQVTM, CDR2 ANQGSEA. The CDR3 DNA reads TGCAGCGCCCGGGACGACAGGGACGGGGGGCAGTACTTC. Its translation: CSARDDRDGGQYF.

CDR3 bases: TGCGCCAGCAGCACCGGGACAGATGACTACGAGCAGTACTTC. Its translation is CASSTGTDDYEQYF. This sequence joins TRBV4-3 and TRBJ2-7; 7 bases are shared with TRBD1. The CDR3 has 14 amino acids. V was pared by 5 bases and J by 3 bases, with 7 bases of the junction left unmatched. Germline values: CDR1 LGHNA, CDR2 YSLEER.

CDR3 in amino acids: CASSETRIISRVEGTEAFF. CDR3 in DNA: TGTGCCAGCAGTGAAACCCGCATAATAAGCAGGGTTGAAGGCACTGAAGCTTTCTTT. The V and J genes are TRBV6-1 and TRBJ1-1, with D possibly being TRBD1 (5 bases). The CDR3 is 19 residues long. Germline lookup yields CDR1 MNHNS and CDR2 SASEGT. Trimming took 2 bases from V and 4 from J, leaving 26 bases between them.

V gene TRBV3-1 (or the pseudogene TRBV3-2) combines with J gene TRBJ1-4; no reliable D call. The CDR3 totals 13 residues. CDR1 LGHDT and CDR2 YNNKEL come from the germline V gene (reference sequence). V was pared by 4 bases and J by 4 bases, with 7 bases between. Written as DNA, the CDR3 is TGTGCCAGCAGCCCCACCCTTAATGAAAAACTGTTTTTT. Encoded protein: CASSPTLNEKLFF.

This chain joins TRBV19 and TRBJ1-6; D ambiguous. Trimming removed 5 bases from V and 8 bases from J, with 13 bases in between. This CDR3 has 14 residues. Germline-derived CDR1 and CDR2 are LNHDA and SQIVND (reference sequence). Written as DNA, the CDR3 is TGTGCCAGTAGTCTACAATCCTGGGATTCACCCCTCCACTTT. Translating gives CASSLQSWDSPLHF. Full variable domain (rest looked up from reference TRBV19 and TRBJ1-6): DGGITQSPKYLFRKEGQNVTLSCEQNLNHDAMYWYRQDPGQGLRLIYYSQIVNDFQKGDIAEGYSVSREKKESFPLTVTSAQKNPTAFYLCASSLQSWDSPLHFGNGTRLTVT.

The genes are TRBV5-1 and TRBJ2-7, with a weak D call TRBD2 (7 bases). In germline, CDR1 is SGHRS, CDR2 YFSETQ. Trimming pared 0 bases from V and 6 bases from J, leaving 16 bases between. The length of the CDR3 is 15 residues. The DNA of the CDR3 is TGCGCCAGCAGCTTGGCCGCCGGGGGGCGCGGCGAGCAGTACTTC. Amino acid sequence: CASSLAAGGRGEQYF.

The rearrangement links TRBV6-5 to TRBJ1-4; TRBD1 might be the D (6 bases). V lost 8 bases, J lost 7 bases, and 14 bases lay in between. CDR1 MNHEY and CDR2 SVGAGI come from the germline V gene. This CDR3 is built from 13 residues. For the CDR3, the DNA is TGTGCCAGCTCCCGTGGGGGGGCTGAAAAACTGTTTTTT. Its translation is CASSRGGAEKLFF.

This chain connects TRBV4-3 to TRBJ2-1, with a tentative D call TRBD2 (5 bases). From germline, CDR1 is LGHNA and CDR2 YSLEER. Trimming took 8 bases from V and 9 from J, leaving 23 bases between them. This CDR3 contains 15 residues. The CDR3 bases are TGCGCCAGCTCCCCGCTAGCCCCCCTCGAGGGTGAGCAGTTCTTC. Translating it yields CASSPLAPLEGEQFF.

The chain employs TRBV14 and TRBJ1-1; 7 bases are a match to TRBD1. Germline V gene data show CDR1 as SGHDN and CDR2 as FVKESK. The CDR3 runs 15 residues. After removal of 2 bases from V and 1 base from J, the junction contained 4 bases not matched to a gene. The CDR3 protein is CASSQNGQANTEAFF. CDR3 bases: TGTGCCAGCAGCCAAAACGGACAGGCGAACACTGAAGCTTTCTTT. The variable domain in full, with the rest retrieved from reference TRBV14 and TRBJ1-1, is EAGVTQFPSHSVIEKGQTVTLRCDPISGHDNLYWYRRVMGKEIKFLLHFVKESKQDESGMPNNRFLAERTGGTYSTLKVQPAELEDSGVYFCASSQNGQANTEAFFGQGTRLTVV.

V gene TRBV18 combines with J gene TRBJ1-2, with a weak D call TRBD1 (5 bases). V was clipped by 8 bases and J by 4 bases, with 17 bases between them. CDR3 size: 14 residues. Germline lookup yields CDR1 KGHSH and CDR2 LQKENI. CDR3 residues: CASAYGQGRYGYTF. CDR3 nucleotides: TGTGCCAGCGCGTACGGACAAGGACGCTATGGCTACACCTTC.

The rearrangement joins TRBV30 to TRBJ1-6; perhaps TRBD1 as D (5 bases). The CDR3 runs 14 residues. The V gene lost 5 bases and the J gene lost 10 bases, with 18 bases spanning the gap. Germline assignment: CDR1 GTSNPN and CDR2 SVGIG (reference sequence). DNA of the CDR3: TGTGCCTGGGATGTCTCAGGGCCATACTCACCCCTCCACTTT. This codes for CAWDVSGPYSPLHF.

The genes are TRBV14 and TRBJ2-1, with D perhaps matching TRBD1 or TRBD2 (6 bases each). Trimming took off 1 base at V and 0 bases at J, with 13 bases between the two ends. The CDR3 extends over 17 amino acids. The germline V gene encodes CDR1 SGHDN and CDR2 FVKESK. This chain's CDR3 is CASSQVVGGLSYNEQFF. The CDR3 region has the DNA TGTGCCAGCAGCCAAGTAGTGGGGGGCCTCTCCTACAATGAGCAGTTCTTC.

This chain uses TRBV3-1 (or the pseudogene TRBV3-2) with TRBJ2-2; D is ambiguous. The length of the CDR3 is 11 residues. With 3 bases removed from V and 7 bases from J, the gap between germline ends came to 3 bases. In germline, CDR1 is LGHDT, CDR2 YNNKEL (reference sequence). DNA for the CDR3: TGTGCCAGCAGCCACTTCGGGGAGCTGTTTTTT. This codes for CASSHFGELFF.

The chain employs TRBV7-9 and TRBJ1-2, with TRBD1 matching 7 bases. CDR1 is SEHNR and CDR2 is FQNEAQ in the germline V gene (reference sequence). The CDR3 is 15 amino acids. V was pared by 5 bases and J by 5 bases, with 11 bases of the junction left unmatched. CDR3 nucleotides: TGTGCCAGCAGCGACAATACCGGGACAGATTATGGCTACACCTTC. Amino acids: CASSDNTGTDYGYTF.

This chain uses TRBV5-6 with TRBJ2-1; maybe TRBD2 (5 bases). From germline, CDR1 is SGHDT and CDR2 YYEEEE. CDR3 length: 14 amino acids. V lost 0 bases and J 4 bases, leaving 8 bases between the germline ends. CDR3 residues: CASSLVGGYNEQFF. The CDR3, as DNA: TGTGCCAGCAGCTTGGTTGGCGGGTACAATGAGCAGTTCTTC.

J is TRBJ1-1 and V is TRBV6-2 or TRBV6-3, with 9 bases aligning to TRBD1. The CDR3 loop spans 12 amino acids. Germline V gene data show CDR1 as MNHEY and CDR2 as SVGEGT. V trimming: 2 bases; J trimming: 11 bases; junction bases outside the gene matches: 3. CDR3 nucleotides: TGTGCCAGCAGTTACGGGACAGGGAATGCTTTCTTT. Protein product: CASSYGTGNAFF.

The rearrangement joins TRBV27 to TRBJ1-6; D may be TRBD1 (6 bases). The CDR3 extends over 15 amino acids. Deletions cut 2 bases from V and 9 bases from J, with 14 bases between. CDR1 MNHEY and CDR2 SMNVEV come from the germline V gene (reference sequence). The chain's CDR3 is CASSLAQGVGSPLHF. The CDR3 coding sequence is TGTGCCAGCAGTTTAGCACAGGGCGTCGGTTCACCCCTCCACTTT.

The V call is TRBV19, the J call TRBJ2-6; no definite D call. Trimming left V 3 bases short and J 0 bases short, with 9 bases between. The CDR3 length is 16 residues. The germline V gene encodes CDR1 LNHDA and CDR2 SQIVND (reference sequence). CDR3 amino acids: CASSIGRASGANVLTF. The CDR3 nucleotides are TGTGCCAGTAGTATTGGACGGGCCTCTGGGGCCAACGTCCTGACTTTC.